This T cell receptor beta chain is from a study of blood T cells in healthy people across ages. Study-level results: PBMC samples, being unsorted, prevented any conclusive comparison of naive and antigen-experienced cells.

Per-sample PBMC isolation yielded at least 6 million cells. Using a J-beta primer mix together with a sample-barcoded 5' primer, a second PCR was run for roughly 6 to 12 cycles. TCRdb re-called the 5' RACE reads with MiXCR, one entry per CDR3 protein. This table has roughly 680,000 distinct CDR3 sequences, roughly half appearing once. The CDR3 is 15 residues long. Germline CDR1 is ENHRY and CDR2 is SYGVKD. V was clipped by 4 bases and J by 10 bases, with 20 bases between them. In regard to this clonotype: Its antigen is as yet unknown. A much larger clone lies one base from this, so it may be a read error.

The V and J genes are TRBV10-3 and TRBJ2-1; D not certain. Sample: blood. The TCR was taken from a woman older than 75 in good health. CDR3 DNA: TGTGCCATCAGTGGTCCGGGCCTACCGACTTACGAGCAGTTCTTC. Encoded protein: CAISGPGLPTYEQFF.